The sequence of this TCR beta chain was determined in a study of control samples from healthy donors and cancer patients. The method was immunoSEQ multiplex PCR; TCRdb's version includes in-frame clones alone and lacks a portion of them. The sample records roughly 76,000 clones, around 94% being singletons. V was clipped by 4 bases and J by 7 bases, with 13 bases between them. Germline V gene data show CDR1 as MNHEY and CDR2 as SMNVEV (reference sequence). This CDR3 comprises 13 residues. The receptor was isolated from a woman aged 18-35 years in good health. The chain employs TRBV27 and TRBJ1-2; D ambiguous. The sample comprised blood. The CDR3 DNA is TGTGCCAGCAGTTCATCGTTTTTGGGTGGCTACACCTTC. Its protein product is CASSSSFLGGYTF.